This T cell receptor (beta chain) originates from a study of T-cell reconstitution after alpha-beta-depleted transplantation in children. Deletions cut 0 bases from V and 1 base from J, with 11 bases between. From germline, CDR1 is SGHRS and CDR2 YFSETQ. The CDR3 runs 15 residues. Overall study findings and caveats: Several hundred graft clones that had expanded were reportedly the source of alpha-beta T cells about two months after transplant.

The authors prepared the TCRbeta library with unique molecular identifiers. TCRdb redid the calling of the PCR reads with MiXCR, one entry per CDR3 protein. The table records a few hundred thousand distinct CDR3 sequences, about a quarter of them present only once. This clonotype was counted only a few times. Its antigen is not known. The J gene is TRBJ2-7, the V gene TRBV5-1; possibly TRBD1 for D (6 bases). The sequence was obtained from a boy under three years old with Wiskott-Aldrich syndrome, due to receive a stem cell transplant. The material was PBMCs, obtained before TCRalphabeta/CD19-depleted stem cell transplant. DNA for the CDR3: TGCGCCAGCAGCTTGGCAGGGGCCCAATCCTACGAGCAGTACTTC. Translated, it gives CASSLAGAQSYEQYF.